These 18 T cell receptor beta chains share one sample of origin, sequenced in a study of control samples from healthy donors and cancer patients. Clones were sequenced by immunoSEQ multiplex PCR, and TCRdb holds only the in-frame ones, with some missing. The table includes some 140,000 clones, about 93% detected once. The sequenced sample was PBMCs. All receptors come from a man between 60 and 75 years old with colorectal cancer.

The chain couples TRBV24-1 to TRBJ2-2; 7 bases line up with TRBD2. Germline trimming cut 0 bases from V and 4 bases from J; bases unmatched to any gene: 1. The CDR3 consists of 15 residues. In germline, CDR1 is KGHDR, CDR2 SFDVKD. The CDR3 spells CATSDLGGGTGELFF. The CDR3, as DNA: TGTGCCACCAGTGATTTGGGCGGGGGCACCGGGGAGCTGTTTTTT.

The chain couples TRBV27 to TRBJ1-1; a weak D match, TRBD1 (5 bases). The germline CDR1 and CDR2 sequences are MNHEY and SMNVEV (reference sequence). Between the trimmed V and J ends, which lost 1 base and 5 bases, there was a span of 11 bases. The CDR3 is 14 amino acids. CDR3 in amino acids: CASSLYPGGTEAFF. CDR3 bases: TGTGCCAGCAGTTTATACCCCGGGGGTACTGAAGCTTTCTTT.

The chain employs TRBV11-2 and TRBJ2-3; perhaps TRBD2 as D (5 bases). The CDR3 sequence is 17 residues long. V lost 1 base and J lost 1, with 15 bases in between. Germline V CDR1 and CDR2: SGHAT, FQNNGV. CDR3 sequence reads: CASSLASGQRGTDTQYF. DNA of the CDR3: TGTGCCAGCAGCTTAGCGTCTGGGCAGAGGGGCACAGATACGCAGTATTTT.

This rearrangement joins TRBV19 to TRBJ2-5; D is unresolved. CDR1 and CDR2 (germline): LNHDA, SQIVND (reference sequence). Trimming took off 3 bases at V and 4 bases at J, with 9 bases between the two ends. This CDR3 is built from 13 residues. The CDR3 protein is CASSMGRPETQYF. The CDR3 DNA sequence: TGTGCCAGTAGTATGGGTCGGCCAGAGACCCAGTACTTC.

The V and J genes are TRBV18 and TRBJ1-2, with no clear D. The CDR3 consists of 15 residues. Germline values: CDR1 KGHSH, CDR2 LQKENI. V was trimmed by 3 bases and J by 2 bases, leaving 13 bases between them. The CDR3 DNA sequence: TGTGCCAGCTCACCCCCCGTTGGGGAGAACTATGGCTACACCTTC. Translation gives CASSPPVGENYGYTF.

The chain links TRBV3-1 (or the pseudogene TRBV3-2) to TRBJ1-6; no clear D gene. CDR3 length equals 15 residues. Deletions cut 4 bases from V and 7 bases from J, with 14 bases between. Per germline, CDR1 LGHDT and CDR2 YNNKEL (reference sequence). This CDR3 is CASSPRPQRNSPLHF. The CDR3 bases are TGTGCCAGCAGCCCCCGGCCACAGAGGAATTCACCCCTCCACTTT.

V usage is TRBV5-6 and J usage is TRBJ2-1; D ambiguous. Trimming pared 3 bases from V and 4 bases from J, leaving 17 bases between. This CDR3 has 16 residues. The germline gives CDR1 SGHDT, CDR2 YYEEEE. CDR3 loop: CASSWGGTAGYNEQFF. The CDR3 nucleotides read TGTGCCAGCAGCTGGGGTGGTACTGCCGGATACAATGAGCAGTTCTTC.

The count of this clone is one. The chain carries TRBV4-2 and TRBJ1-4; 9 bases agree with TRBD1. Germline trimming cut 4 bases from V and 5 bases from J; bases unmatched to any gene: 5. The CDR3 has 15 residues. Germline V gene data show CDR1 as LGHNA and CDR2 as YNFKEQ. CDR3 nucleotides: TGTGCCAGCAGCCCCCGGACAGGGGAAAATGAAAAACTGTTTTTT. Amino acid sequence: CASSPRTGENEKLFF.

The V and J genes are TRBV12-3 or TRBV12-4 and TRBJ2-1; a possible D gene is TRBD2 (6 bases). The ends were cut back, 9 bases at V and 9 bases at J, with 15 bases in the middle. The length of the CDR3 is 12 residues. The CDR3 reads CASFVRGGEQFF. The CDR3 DNA reads TGTGCCAGTTTCGTGCGGGGAGGTGAGCAGTTCTTC.

This chain connects TRBV29-1 to TRBJ1-1, with 10 bases that match TRBD1. J lost 4 bases, V lost 8 bases, and 7 bases had no gene match. Per the germline V gene, CDR1 is SQVTM and CDR2 is ANQGSEA. The length of the CDR3 is 13 residues. CDR3 nucleotide sequence: TGCAGCAGCTGGACAGGGGGGGGCACTGAAGCTTTCTTT. Its translation is CSSWTGGGTEAFF.

This clone was seen a single time. This rearrangement joins TRBV6-5 to TRBJ1-2; D unresolved. The germline gives CDR1 MNHEY, CDR2 SVGAGI. CDR3 length: 14 amino acids. Trimming took 0 bases from V and 7 from J, leaving 12 bases between them. The CDR3: CASSYSGPSVGYTF. The CDR3 region has the DNA TGTGCCAGCAGTTACTCTGGCCCCTCGGTTGGCTACACCTTC.

This chain uses TRBV6-5 with TRBJ2-7, with a possible D match to TRBD1 (7 bases). V lost 6 bases and J lost 5, with 20 bases in between. Germline assignment: CDR1 MNHEY and CDR2 SVGAGI. The CDR3 runs to 15 residues. The CDR3 loop is CASRERPGQRDEQYF. As DNA, the CDR3 is TGTGCCAGCAGAGAGCGACCGGGACAGCGGGACGAGCAGTACTTC.

CDR3 residues: CASSGFTGENSPLHF. In nucleotides, the CDR3 is TGTGCCAGCAGCGGCTTTACAGGGGAAAATTCACCCCTCCACTTT. This chain links TRBV9 with TRBJ1-6; 7 bases fit TRBD1. Germline loops: CDR1 SGDLS, CDR2 YYNGEE. CDR3 length equals 15 residues. Trimming at V came to 3 bases and at J to 7 bases, leaving 7 bases not matched to a gene. The full variable domain, with the rest looked up from reference TRBV9 and TRBJ1-6, is DSGVTQTPKHLITATGQRVTLRCSPRSGDLSVYWYQQSLDQGLQFLIQYYNGEERAKGNILERFSAQQFPDLHSELNLSSLELGDSALYFCASSGFTGENSPLHFGNGTRLTVT.

A single count supports this clone. The V and J genes are TRBV12-3 or TRBV12-4 and TRBJ1-4; 8 bases match TRBD1. J lost 3 bases, V lost 6 bases, and 0 bases had no gene match. CDR3 length: 13 amino acids. Here the CDR3 reads CASRQGANEKLFF. The DNA of the CDR3 is TGTGCCAGCAGACAGGGGGCTAATGAAAAACTGTTTTTT.

The V and J genes are TRBV28 and TRBJ2-1; TRBD1 or TRBD2 may be the D gene (6 bases each). The CDR3 loop spans 12 amino acids. The germline gives CDR1 MDHEN, CDR2 SYDVKM. The germline V and J ends were trimmed by 9 bases and 9 bases, with 15 bases remaining between them. CDR3 nucleotides: TGTGCCAGTTCAAGGGGGAGGACTGAGCAGTTCTTC. This encodes CASSRGRTEQFF.

The genes are TRBV14 and TRBJ2-5; no definite D call. CDR1 is SGHDN, CDR2 FVKESK, per germline. V shed 1 base and J shed 3 bases, with 3 bases lying between them. CDR3 length: 12 residues. The CDR3 loop reads CASSQVEETQYF. The DNA for the CDR3 is TGTGCCAGCAGCCAAGTTGAAGAGACCCAGTACTTC.

The DNA of the CDR3 is TGTGCCACCAGCTACAAATTAGTTGACAATGAGCAGTTCTTC. It is translated as CATSYKLVDNEQFF. The chain joins TRBV15 to TRBJ2-1, with no clear D. The germline V gene has CDR1 LNHNV and CDR2 YYDKDF (reference sequence). This CDR3 has 14 amino acids. V was trimmed by 5 bases and J by 5 bases, leaving 13 bases between them. The full variable domain, with the rest looked up from reference TRBV15 and TRBJ2-1, is DAMVIQNPRYQVTQFGKPVTLSCSQTLNHNVMYWYQQKSSQAPKLLFHYYDKDFNNEADTPDNFQSRRPNTSFCFLDIRSPGLGDTAMYLCATSYKLVDNEQFFGPGTRLTVL.

The CDR3 bases are TGTGCCAGCAGCGCCCTCCAGGACCTGAACACTGAAGCTTTCTTT. It yields the protein CASSALQDLNTEAFF. The chain links TRBV9 to TRBJ1-1; D is unresolved. Germline V CDR1 and CDR2: SGDLS, YYNGEE. Trimming pared 3 bases from V and 0 bases from J, leaving 12 bases between. CDR3 length: 15 residues.